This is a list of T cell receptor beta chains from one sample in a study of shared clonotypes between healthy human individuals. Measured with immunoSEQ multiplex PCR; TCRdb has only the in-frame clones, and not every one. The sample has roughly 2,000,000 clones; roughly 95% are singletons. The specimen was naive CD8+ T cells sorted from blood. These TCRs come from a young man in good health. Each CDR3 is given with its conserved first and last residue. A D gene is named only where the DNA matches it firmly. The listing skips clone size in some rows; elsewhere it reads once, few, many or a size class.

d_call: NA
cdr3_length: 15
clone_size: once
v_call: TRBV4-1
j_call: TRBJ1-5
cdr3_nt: TGCGCCAGCAGCCAAGATGGGGGGTTAAATCAGCCCCAGCATTTT
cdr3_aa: CASSQDGGLNQPQHF

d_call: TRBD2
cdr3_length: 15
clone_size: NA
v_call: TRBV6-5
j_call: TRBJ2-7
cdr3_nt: TGTGCCAGGCAGGGACTAGCGGGGGCCCAGGACGAGCAGTACTTC
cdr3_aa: CARQGLAGAQDEQYF

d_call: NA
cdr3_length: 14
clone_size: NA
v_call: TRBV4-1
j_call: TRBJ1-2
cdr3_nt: TGCGCCAGCAGCCCCGAACACCGAGACTATGGCTACACCTTC
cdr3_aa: CASSPEHRDYGYTF

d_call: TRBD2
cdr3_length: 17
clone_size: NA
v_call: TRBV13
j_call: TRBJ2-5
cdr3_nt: TGTGCCAGCAGCGCCGGGACTAGCGGTCCTTATCAAGAGACCCAGTACTTC
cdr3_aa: CASSAGTSGPYQETQYF

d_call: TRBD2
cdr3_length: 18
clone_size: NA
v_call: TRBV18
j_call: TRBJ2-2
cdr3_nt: TGTGCCAGCTCACCTGGGCTAGCGGTTAACGCGAACACCGGGGAGCTGTTTTTT
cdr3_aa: CASSPGLAVNANTGELFF

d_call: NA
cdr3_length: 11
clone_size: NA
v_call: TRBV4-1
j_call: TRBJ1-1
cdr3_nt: TGCGCCAGCAGCCAAGGCACTGAAGCTTTCTTT
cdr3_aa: CASSQGTEAFF

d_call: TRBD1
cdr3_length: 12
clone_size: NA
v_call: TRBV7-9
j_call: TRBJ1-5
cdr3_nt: TGTGCCAGCAGCCACGAAGGGGGCCCCGCGCATTTT
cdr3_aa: CASSHEGGPAHF

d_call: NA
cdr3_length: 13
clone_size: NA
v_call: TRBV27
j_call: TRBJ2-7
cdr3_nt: TGTGCCAGCAGTTTAACTAGCACCTACGAGCAGTACTTC
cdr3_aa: CASSLTSTYEQYF

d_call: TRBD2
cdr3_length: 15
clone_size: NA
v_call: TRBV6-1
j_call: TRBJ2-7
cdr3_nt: TGTGCCAGCAGTGAGACTAGCGGGGGCCCCTACGAGCAGTACTTC
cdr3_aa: CASSETSGGPYEQYF

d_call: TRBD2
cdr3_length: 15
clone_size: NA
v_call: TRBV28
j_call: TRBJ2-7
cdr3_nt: TGTGCCAGCAGTATGACTAGCGGAATTTCCTACGAGCAGTACTTC
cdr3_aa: CASSMTSGISYEQYF

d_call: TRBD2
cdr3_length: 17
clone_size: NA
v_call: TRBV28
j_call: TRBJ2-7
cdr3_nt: TGTGCCAGCAGTTTACTAGCGGGGGGCACGGCTACCTACGAGCAGTACTTC
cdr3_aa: CASSLLAGGTATYEQYF

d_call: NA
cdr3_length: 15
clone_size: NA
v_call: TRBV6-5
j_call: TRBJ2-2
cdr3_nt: TGTGCCAGCAGTTACGGGCAGGAGAACACCGGGGAGCTGTTTTTT
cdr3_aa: CASSYGQENTGELFF

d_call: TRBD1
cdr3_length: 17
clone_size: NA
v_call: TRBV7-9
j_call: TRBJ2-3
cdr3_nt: TGTGCCAGCAGCTTAGCCTCGGGACAGGTCCGCACAGATACGCAGTATTTT
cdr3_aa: CASSLASGQVRTDTQYF

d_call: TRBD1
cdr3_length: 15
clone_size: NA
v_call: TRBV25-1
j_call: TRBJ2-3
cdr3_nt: TGTGCCAGCAGTGAAACAGGGGTCTTTGGAGATACGCAGTATTTT
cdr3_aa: CASSETGVFGDTQYF

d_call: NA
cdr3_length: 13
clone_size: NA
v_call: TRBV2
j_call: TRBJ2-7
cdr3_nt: TGTGCCAGCAGTGAGTTGGGTTCCTACGAGCAGTACTTC
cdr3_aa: CASSELGSYEQYF

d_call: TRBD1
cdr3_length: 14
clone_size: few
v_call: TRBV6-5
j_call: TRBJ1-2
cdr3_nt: TGTGCCAGCAGTTCGACCGGGACAGGCTATGGCTACACCTTC
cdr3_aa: CASSSTGTGYGYTF

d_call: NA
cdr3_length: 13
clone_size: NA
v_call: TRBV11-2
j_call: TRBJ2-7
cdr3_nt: TGTGCCAGCAGCTTAGGACGCTCCTACGAGCAGTACTTC
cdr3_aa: CASSLGRSYEQYF

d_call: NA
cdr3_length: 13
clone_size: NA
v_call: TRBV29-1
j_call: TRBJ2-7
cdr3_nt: TGCAGCGTTATCCGGGCAGGGCACTACGAGCAGTACTTC
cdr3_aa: CSVIRAGHYEQYF

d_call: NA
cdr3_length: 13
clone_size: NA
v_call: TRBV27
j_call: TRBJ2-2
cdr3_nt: TGTGCCAGCAGTTGGCGGGATACCGGGGAGCTGTTTTTT
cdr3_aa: CASSWRDTGELFF

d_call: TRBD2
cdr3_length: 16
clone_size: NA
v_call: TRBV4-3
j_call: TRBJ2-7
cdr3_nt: TGCGCCAGCAGCTCCCACGCAGCGGGAGGTGTCTACGAGCAGTACTTC
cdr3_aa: CASSSHAAGGVYEQYF

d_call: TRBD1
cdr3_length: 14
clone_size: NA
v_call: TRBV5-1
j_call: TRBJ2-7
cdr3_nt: TGCGCCAGCAGCTGGGACAGGGGCTTCGACGAGCAGTACTTC
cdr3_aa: CASSWDRGFDEQYF

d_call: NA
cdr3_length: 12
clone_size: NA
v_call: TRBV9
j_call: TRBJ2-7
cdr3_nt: TGTGCCAGCAGCCCCCAGGGTAACGAGCAGTACTTC
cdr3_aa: CASSPQGNEQYF